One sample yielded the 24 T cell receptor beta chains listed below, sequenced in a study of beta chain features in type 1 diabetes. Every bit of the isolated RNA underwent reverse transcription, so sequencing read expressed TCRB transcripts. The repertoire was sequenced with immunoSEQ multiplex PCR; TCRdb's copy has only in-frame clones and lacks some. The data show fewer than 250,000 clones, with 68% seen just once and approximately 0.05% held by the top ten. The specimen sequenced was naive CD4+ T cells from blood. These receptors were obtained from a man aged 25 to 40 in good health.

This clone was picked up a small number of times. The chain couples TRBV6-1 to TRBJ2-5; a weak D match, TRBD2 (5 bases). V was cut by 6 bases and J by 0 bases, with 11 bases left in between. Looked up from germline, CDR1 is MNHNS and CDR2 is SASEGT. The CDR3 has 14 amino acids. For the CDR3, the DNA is TGTGCCAGCAGCGCCGGGGAGTACCAAGAGACCCAGTACTTC. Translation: CASSAGEYQETQYF.

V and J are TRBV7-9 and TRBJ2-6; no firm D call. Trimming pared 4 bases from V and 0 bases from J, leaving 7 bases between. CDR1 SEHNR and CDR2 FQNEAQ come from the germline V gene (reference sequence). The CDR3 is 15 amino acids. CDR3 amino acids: CASSSSLSGANVLTF. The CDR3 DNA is TGTGCCAGCAGCTCAAGTCTCTCTGGGGCCAACGTCCTGACTTTC.

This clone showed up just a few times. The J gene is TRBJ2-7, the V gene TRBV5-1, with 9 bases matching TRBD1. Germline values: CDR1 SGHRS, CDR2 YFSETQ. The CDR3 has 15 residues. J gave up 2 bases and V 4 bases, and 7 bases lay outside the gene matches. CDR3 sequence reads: CASSQGQGSAYEQYF. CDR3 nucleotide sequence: TGCGCCAGCAGCCAGGGACAGGGATCCGCCTACGAGCAGTACTTC.

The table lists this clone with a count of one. In DNA form, the CDR3 reads TGTGCCTGGAGAGAGTCCCTTGGACAGGGGGCTTTTCAGCCCCAGCATTTT. Translating it yields CAWRESLGQGAFQPQHF. This chain links TRBV30 with TRBJ1-5; 11 nucleotides agree with TRBD1. Germline CDR1 and CDR2: GTSNPN and SVGIG (reference sequence). This CDR3 has 17 amino acids. V trimming: 3 bases; J trimming: 6 bases; junction bases outside the gene matches: 13. Using reference TRBV30 and TRBJ1-5 for the parts outside the CDR3, the full variable domain is SQTIHQWPATLVQPVGSPLSLECTVEGTSNPNLYWYRQAAGRGLQLLFYSVGIGQISSEVPQNLSASRPQDRQFILSSKKLLLSDSGFYLCAWRESLGQGAFQPQHFGDGTRLSIL.

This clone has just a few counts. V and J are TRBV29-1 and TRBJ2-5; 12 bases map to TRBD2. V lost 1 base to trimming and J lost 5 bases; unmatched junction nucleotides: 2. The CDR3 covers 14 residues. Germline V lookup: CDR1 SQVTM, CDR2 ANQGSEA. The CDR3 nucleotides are TGCAGCGTTGAAGGTCTAGCGGGAGGGGAGACCCAGTACTTC. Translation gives CSVEGLAGGETQYF.

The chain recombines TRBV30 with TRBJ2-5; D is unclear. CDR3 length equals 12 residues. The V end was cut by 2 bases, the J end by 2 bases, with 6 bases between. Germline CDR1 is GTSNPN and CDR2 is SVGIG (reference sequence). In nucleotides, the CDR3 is TGTGCCTGGAGTAGGCCACAAGAGACCCAGTACTTC. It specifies CAWSRPQETQYF.

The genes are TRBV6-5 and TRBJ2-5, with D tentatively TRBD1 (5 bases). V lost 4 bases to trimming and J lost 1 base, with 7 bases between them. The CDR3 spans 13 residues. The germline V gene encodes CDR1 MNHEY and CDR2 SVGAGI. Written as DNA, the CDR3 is TGTGCCAGCAGTTTAGGGGTCCAAGAGACCCAGTACTTC. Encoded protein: CASSLGVQETQYF.

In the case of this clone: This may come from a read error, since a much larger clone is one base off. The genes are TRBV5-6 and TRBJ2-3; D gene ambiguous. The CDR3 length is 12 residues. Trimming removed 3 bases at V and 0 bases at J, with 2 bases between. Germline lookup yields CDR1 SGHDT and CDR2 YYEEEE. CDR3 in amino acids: CASSSSTDTQYF. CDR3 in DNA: TGTGCCAGCAGCTCTAGCACAGATACGCAGTATTTT.

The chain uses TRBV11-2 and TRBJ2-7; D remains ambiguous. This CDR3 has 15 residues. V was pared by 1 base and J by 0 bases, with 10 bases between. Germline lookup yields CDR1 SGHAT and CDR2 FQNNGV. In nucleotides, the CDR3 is TGTGCCAGCAGCTTAGGACCGATCTTCTCCTACGAGCAGTACTTC. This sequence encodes CASSLGPIFSYEQYF.

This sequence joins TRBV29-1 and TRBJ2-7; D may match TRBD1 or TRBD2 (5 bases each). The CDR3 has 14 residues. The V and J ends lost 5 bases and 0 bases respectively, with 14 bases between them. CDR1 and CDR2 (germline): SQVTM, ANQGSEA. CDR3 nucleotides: TGCAGCGTTCACGCGGCAGGGAGCTCCTACGAGCAGTACTTC. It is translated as CSVHAAGSSYEQYF.

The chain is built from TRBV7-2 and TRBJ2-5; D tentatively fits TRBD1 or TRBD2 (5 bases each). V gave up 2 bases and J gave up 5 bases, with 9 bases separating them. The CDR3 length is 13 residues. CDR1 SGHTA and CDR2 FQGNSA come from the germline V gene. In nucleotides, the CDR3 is TGTGCCAGCAGCTTAAGGGACGGGGAGACCCAGTACTTC. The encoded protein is CASSLRDGETQYF.

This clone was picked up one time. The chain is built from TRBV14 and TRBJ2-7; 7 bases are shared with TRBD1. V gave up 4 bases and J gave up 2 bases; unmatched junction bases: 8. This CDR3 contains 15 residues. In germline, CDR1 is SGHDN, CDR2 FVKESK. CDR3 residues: CASSLLRTGTYEQYF. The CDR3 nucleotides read TGTGCCAGCAGCCTTCTTCGGACAGGCACCTACGAGCAGTACTTC.

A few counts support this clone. CDR3 amino acids: CASSLAQNTRYGYTF. The CDR3 DNA is TGTGCCAGCAGCTTAGCGCAAAACACGCGCTATGGCTACACCTTC. The chain combines TRBV7-9 with TRBJ1-2; D ambiguous. Deletions cut 0 bases from V and 4 bases from J, with 12 bases between. There are 15 residues in the CDR3. Germline V gene sequence: CDR1 SEHNR, CDR2 FQNEAQ (reference sequence).

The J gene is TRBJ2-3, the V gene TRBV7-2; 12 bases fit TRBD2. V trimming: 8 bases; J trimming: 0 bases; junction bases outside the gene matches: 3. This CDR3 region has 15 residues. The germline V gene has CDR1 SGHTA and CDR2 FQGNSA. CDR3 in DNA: TGTGCCAGCGGACTAGCGGGGCTGAGCACAGATACGCAGTATTTT. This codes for CASGLAGLSTDTQYF.

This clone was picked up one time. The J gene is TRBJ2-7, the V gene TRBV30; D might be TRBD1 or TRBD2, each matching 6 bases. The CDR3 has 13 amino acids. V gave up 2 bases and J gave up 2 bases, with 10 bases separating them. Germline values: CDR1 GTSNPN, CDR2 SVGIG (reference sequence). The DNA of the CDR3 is TGTGCCTGGAGTACAGGGACTCCCTACGAGCAGTACTTC. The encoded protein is CAWSTGTPYEQYF.

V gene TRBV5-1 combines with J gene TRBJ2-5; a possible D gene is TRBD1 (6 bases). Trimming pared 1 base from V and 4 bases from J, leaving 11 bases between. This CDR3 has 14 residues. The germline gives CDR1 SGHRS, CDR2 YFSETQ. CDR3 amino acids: CASSLNRAGETQYF. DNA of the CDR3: TGCGCCAGCAGCTTGAACAGGGCGGGAGAGACCCAGTACTTC.

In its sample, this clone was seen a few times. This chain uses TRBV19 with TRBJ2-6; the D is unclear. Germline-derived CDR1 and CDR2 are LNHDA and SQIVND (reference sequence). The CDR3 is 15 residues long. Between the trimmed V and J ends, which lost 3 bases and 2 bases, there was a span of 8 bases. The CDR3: CASSILGTGANVLTF. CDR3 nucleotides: TGTGCCAGTAGTATTCTAGGGACTGGGGCCAACGTCCTGACTTTC.

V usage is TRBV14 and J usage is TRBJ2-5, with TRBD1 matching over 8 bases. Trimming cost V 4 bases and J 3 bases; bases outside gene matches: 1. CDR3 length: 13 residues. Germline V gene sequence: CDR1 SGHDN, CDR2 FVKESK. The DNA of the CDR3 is TGTGCCAGCAGCCGGACAGGGAAAGAGACCCAGTACTTC. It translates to CASSRTGKETQYF.

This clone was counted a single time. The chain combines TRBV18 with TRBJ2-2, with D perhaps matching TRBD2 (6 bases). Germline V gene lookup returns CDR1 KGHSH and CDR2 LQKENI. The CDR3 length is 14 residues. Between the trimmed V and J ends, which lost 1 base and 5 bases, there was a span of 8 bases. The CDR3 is CASSPQRETGELFF. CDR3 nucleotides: TGTGCCAGCTCACCACAACGGGAGACCGGGGAGCTGTTTTTT.

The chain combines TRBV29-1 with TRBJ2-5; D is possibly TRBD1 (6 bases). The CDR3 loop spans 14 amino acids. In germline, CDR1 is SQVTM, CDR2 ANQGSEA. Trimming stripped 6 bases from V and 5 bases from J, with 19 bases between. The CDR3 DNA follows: TGCAGCGTCGGTCGGACAGACCTCGCGGAGACCCAGTACTTC. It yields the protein CSVGRTDLAETQYF.

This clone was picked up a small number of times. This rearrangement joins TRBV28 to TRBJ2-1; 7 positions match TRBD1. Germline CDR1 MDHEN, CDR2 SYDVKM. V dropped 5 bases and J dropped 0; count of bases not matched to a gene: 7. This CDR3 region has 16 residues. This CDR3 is CASSTPDRSSYNEQFF. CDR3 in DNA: TGTGCCAGCAGTACTCCGGACAGGAGCTCCTACAATGAGCAGTTCTTC. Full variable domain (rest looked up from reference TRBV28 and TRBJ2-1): DVKVTQSSRYLVKRTGEKVFLECVQDMDHENMFWYRQDPGLGLRLIYFSYDVKMKEKGDIPEGYSVSREKKERFSLILESASTNQTSMYLCASSTPDRSSYNEQFFGPGTRLTVL.

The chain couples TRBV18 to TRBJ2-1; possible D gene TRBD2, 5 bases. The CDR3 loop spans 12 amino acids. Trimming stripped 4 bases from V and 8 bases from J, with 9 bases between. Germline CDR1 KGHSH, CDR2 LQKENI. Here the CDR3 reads CASSRSGDEQFF. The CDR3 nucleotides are TGTGCCAGCTCACGCAGCGGCGATGAGCAGTTCTTC.

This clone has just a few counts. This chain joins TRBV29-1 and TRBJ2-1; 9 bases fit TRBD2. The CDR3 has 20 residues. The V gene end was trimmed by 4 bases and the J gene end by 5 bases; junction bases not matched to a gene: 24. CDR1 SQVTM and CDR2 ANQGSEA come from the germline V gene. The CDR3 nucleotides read TGCAGCGTTGGAAAAACAGCAAAGTATCTAGCGGGGAGGAACGACAATGAGCAGTTCTTC. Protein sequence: CSVGKTAKYLAGRNDNEQFF.

The CDR3 DNA reads as TGTGCCAGCAGCTTGGGACTAGCGGGTTTCCGGAGGGAGACCCAGTACTTC. Amino acids: CASSLGLAGFRRETQYF. This sequence joins TRBV5-4 and TRBJ2-5, with 10 bases aligning to TRBD2. V shed 0 bases and J 5 bases; nucleotides not matched to a gene: 10. Per the germline V gene, CDR1 is SGHNT and CDR2 is YYREEE (reference sequence). CDR3 length: 17 amino acids.